These 11 T cell receptor beta chains originate from one sample sequenced in a study of T cell repertoires in cytomegalovirus infection (dated by TCRdb to between 2019 and 2020). The run used an Illumina HiSeq 1500. Through fastp at Q25 and MiXCR, TCRdb rebuilt clones from the public reads, retaining in-frame beta chains. All rows with the same CDR3 protein become a single entry with the most common DNA and genes. In this sample the table shows roughly 860,000 distinct CDR3 sequences, about 31% of which occur a single time. Around 12% of the sample lies in the top ten. The antigens these receptors bind are not known. The treatment or condition label of this sample denotes: in vitro stimulation with specific CMV peptide epitopes to enrich CMV-specific T cells. Sequences were derived from cultured CD8+ T cells from PBMCs, sampled from culture after CMV antigen stimulation. The receptors originated from a human donor in good health (CMV status not recorded). Some clones in this sample may be carry-over from other donors' samples.

Remarks on this clonotype: A read error may produce the germline difference seen at one junction end. The rearrangement uses TRBV4-2 and TRBJ2-5, with 10 bases that match TRBD2. The CDR3 runs to 14 residues. Germline assignment: CDR1 LGHNA and CDR2 YNFKEQ. CDR3 sequence reads: CASGQRGGPETQYF. Here the CDR3 DNA reads TGTGCCAGCGGCCAGCGGGGGGGCCCCGAGACCCAGTACTTC.

In regard to this clonotype: A much larger clonotype is one base distant, so this may be a read error. This chain uses TRBV6-1 with TRBJ2-1, with D unresolved. This CDR3 comprises 13 residues. The germline V and J ends were trimmed by 5 bases and 5 bases, with 10 bases remaining between them. Germline CDR1 reads MNHNS; CDR2 reads SASEGT. CDR3 sequence reads: CASSKHFDNEQFF. The CDR3 nucleotides read TGTGCCAGCAGTAAACACTTTGACAATGAGCAGTTCTTC.

This clonotype has more than one count but fewer than ten. The chain recombines TRBV7-9 with TRBJ2-1; 7 nucleotides match TRBD1. Unmatched junction bases numbered 11, after V lost 5 bases and J lost 4 bases. This CDR3 comprises 16 residues. CDR1 SEHNR and CDR2 FQNEAQ come from the germline V gene (reference sequence). CDR3 in amino acids: CASSPGEGARYNEQFF. The CDR3 coding sequence is TGTGCCAGCAGCCCCGGCGAGGGGGCCAGATACAATGAGCAGTTCTTC.

Only a few counts were recorded for this clonotype. V gene TRBV5-8 combines with J gene TRBJ2-7; D might be TRBD1 (5 bases). Trimming stripped 3 bases from V and 2 bases from J, with 18 bases between. The CDR3 has 16 amino acids. Germline lookup yields CDR1 SGHTS and CDR2 YDEGEE. The DNA of the CDR3 is TGTGCCAGCAGCTACCCCCCGACAGCTTTGGCCTACGAGCAGTACTTC. The encoded protein is CASSYPPTALAYEQYF.

The chain is built from TRBV4-2 and TRBJ2-2, with 7 positions matching TRBD1. The CDR3 runs 17 residues. Germline assignment: CDR1 LGHNA and CDR2 YNFKEQ. Losses at the gene ends were 1 base for V and 4 bases for J; bases not matched to a gene: 9. CDR3 in DNA: TGTGCCAGCAGCCAAGCCGAGAGACAGGGCGGCACCGGGGAGCTGTTTTTT. Amino acid sequence: CASSQAERQGGTGELFF.

The chain is built from TRBV6-2 or TRBV6-3 and TRBJ2-5; D might be TRBD1 or TRBD2, each matching 6 bases. CDR1 and CDR2 (germline): MNHEY, SVGEGT. Trimming left V 0 bases short and J 3 bases short, with 11 bases between. This CDR3 comprises 15 residues. The CDR3 here is CASSYSRRGEETQYF. The DNA for the CDR3 is TGTGCCAGCAGTTACTCAAGAAGGGGGGAAGAGACCCAGTACTTC.

This clonotype was seen only a few times. The chain uses TRBV6-2 or TRBV6-3 and TRBJ1-1, with D perhaps matching TRBD1 (6 bases). V dropped 5 bases and J dropped 0 bases, with 16 bases sitting between them. The CDR3 is 16 amino acids. In germline, CDR1 is MNHEY, CDR2 SVGEGT. The CDR3 DNA sequence: TGTGCCAGCAGTCGAGGACAGCAAGAAATGAACACTGAAGCTTTCTTT. It is translated as CASSRGQQEMNTEAFF.

The V call is TRBV12-3 or TRBV12-4, the J call TRBJ1-5, with unresolved D. V lost 7 bases and J lost 0, with 16 bases in between. This CDR3 is 16 amino acids long. CDR3 region: CASTPLAFSSNQPQHF. In nucleotides, the CDR3 is TGTGCCAGCACCCCCCTGGCTTTTTCTAGCAATCAGCCCCAGCATTTT.

This clonotype showed up many times. This chain's CDR3 is CASTRGTEAFF. Written as DNA, the CDR3 is TGTGCCAGCACGCGGGGGACTGAAGCTTTCTTT. The gene calls are TRBV27 and TRBJ1-1, with D possibly TRBD1 on 5 matching bases. This CDR3 is 11 amino acids long. V lost 7 bases, J lost 5 bases, and 8 bases lay in between. Germline CDR1 MNHEY, CDR2 SMNVEV (reference sequence).

This sequence joins TRBV28 and TRBJ2-7; D uncertain. The CDR3 contains 15 residues. Per the germline V gene, CDR1 is MDHEN and CDR2 is SYDVKM. With 0 bases removed from V and 1 base from J, the gap between germline ends came to 10 bases. The CDR3 sequence: CASSLWGSGSYEQYV. CDR3 sequence (DNA): TGTGCCAGCAGTTTATGGGGTTCAGGATCCTACGAGCAGTACGTC.

Many counts were recorded for this clonotype. This chain joins TRBV13 and TRBJ2-5, with D perhaps TRBD1 or TRBD2 (5 bases each). The CDR3 length is 14 residues. V was pared by 5 bases and J by 4 bases, with 14 bases between. Per germline, CDR1 PRHDT and CDR2 FYEKMQ (reference sequence). The CDR3 spells CASSARRGAETQYF. In nucleotides, the CDR3 is TGTGCCAGCAGCGCTCGTCGGGGCGCAGAGACCCAGTACTTC.